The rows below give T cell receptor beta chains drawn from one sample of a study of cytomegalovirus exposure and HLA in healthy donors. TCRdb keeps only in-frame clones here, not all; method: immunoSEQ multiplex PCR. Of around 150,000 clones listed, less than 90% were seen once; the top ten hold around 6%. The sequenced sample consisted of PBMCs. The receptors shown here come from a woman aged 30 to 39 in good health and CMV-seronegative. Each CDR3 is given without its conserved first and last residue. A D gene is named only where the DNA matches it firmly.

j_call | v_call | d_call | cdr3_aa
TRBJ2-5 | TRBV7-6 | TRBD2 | ASSLGVAGGSETQY
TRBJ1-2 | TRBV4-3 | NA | ASSQDRGGYYGYT
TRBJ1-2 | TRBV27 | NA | ASSLKGRGGYGYT
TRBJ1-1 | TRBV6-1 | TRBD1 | ASSERTGNTEAF
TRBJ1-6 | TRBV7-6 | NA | ASSLKRGGSPLH
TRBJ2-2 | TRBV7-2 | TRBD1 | ASSPGQIGELF
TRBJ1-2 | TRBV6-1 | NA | ASSPAGGAYGYT
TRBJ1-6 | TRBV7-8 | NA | ASSRQADNSPLH
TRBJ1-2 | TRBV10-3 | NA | AVQRAANYGYT
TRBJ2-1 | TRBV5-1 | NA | ASSLGVGFSSYNEQF
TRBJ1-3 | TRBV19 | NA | ASGRGEPGNTIY
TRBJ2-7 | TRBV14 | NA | ASRSMSSYEQY
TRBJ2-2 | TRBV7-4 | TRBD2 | ASSYRLAGEWGGELF
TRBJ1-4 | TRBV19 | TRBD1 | ASRNTGGGEKLF
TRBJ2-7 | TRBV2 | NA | ASCVGYEQY
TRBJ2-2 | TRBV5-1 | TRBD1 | ASSPQGASTGELF
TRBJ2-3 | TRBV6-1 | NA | ASSEALGGATDTQY
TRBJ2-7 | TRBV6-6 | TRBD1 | ASSDGQGRPYEQY
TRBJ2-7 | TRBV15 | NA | ATAQGGAYEQY
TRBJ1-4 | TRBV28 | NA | ASSLRIATNEKLF
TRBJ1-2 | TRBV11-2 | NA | ASSPGPGAYGYT
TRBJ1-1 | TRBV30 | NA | AWSRGIMTEAF
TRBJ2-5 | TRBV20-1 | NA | SVASQETQY
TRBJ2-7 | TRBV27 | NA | ASSLWSGNYEQY
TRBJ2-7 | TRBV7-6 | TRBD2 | ASSRLGTGGYEQY
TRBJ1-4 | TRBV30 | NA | ATFGTENEKLF
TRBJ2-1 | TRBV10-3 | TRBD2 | AISELAGNEQF
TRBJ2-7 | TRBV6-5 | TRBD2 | ASSYSLGLAADEQY
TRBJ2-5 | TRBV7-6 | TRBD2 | ASSFQRGNQETQY
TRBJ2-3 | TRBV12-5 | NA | ASAPGIHTDTQY
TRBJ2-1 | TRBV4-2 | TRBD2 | ASSLPGGADNEQF
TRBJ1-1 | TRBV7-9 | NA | AGIPLNTEAF
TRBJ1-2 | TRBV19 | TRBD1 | ASSPSGGNKLYGYT
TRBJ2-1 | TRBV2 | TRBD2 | ASSESVGGPEGEQF
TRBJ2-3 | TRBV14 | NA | ASSQDRDGRYTDTQY
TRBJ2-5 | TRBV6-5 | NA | ASSYSAEGGQETQY
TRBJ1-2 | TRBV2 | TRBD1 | ASSAAGQLYGYT
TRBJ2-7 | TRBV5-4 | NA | ASSPYLGAYEQY
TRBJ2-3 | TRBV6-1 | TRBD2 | ATIEGGGTDTQY
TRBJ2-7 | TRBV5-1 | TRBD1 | ASSINGQGREQY
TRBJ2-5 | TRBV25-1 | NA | ASSGGLETQY
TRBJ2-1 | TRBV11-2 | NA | ASSLRIGLGVYNEQF
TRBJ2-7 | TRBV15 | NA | ATSRLRTYEQY
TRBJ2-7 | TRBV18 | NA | ASSPDGLSSYEQY
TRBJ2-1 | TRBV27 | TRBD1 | ASSDRDSYNEQF
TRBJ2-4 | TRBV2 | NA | ASFRGDIQY
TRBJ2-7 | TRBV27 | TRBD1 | ASTGTGGGSYEQY
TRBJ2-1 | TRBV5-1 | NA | ASSLVDGFNEQF
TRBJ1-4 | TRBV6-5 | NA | ASSPPSVEKLF
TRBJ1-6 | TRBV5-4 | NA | ASSPGQSSYNSPLH
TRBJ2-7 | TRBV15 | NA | ATSRENRAPSYEQY
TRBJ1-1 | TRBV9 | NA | ASSVGGSMNTEAF
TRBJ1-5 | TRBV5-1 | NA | ASSLSPGPNQPQH
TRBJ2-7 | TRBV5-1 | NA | ASSWGLGGSYEQY